This is a list of T cell receptor beta chains from one sample in a study of immune cell composition in non-small cell lung cancer. This table comes from immunoSEQ multiplex PCR, and its TCRdb copy is limited to in-frame clones, with some not included. This table has about 6,800 clones, just under 85% appearing once. The sequenced sample consisted of non-adjacent lung tissue. The receptor set was obtained from a human donor with non-small cell lung cancer. The CDR3 runs from the conserved cysteine through the conserved F or W. A D gene is named only where the DNA matches it firmly. Clone size, where shown, is once, few, many, or a class for clones that have expanded.

v_gene	d_gene	abundance	j_gene	CDR3aa	CDR3nt
TRBV13	-	-	TRBJ1-1	CASSPFGQLNTEAFF	TGTGCCAGCAGCCCCTTCGGGCAGCTGAACACTGAAGCTTTCTTT
TRBV5-5	-	-	TRBJ1-6	CASSSTQGRYSPLHF	TGTGCCAGCAGCTCGACACAGGGTAGATATTCACCCCTCCACTTT
TRBV19	-	-	TRBJ1-6	CASSIANGNGDSPLHF	TGTGCCAGTAGTATAGCTAACGGGAACGGAGATTCACCCCTCCACTTT
TRBV10-3	-	-	TRBJ1-4	CAIRPDSGIEKLFF	TGTGCCATCAGGCCGGACAGCGGAATTGAAAAACTGTTTTTT
TRBV15	TRBD2	once	TRBJ2-7	CATSSGTSGGPYEQYF	TGTGCCACCAGCAGTGGGACTAGCGGGGGACCCTACGAGCAGTACTTC
TRBV27	TRBD2	-	TRBJ2-7	CASSTWTSGGLREQYF	TGTGCCAGCAGTACCTGGACTAGCGGGGGTCTGAGGGAGCAGTACTTC
TRBV18	-	-	TRBJ2-2	CASSPDFGQPNTGELFF	TGTGCCAGCTCACCAGATTTTGGACAGCCGAACACCGGGGAGCTGTTTTTT
TRBV13	TRBD1	few	TRBJ2-7	CASSPDRGRTYEQYF	TGTGCCAGCAGCCCGGACAGGGGGAGGACCTACGAGCAGTACTTC
TRBV11-2	TRBD1	-	TRBJ2-5	CASSNTGGWQETQYF	TGTGCCAGCAGCAACACAGGGGGCTGGCAAGAGACCCAGTACTTC
TRBV6-6	-	-	TRBJ1-2	CASSPGANYGYTF	TGTGCCAGCAGCCCCGGGGCGAACTATGGCTACACCTTC
TRBV5-4	-	-	TRBJ2-1	CASSLGASRTDEQFF	TGTGCCAGCAGCTTGGGGGCTAGCCGTACCGATGAGCAGTTCTTC
TRBV4-2	-	-	TRBJ2-5	CASSLRGGETQYF	TGTGCCAGCAGCCTCAGGGGGGGAGAGACCCAGTACTTC
TRBV10-3	-	-	TRBJ1-6	CAISMTDPDSPLHF	TGTGCCATCAGTATGACAGATCCTGATTCACCCCTCCACTTT
TRBV9	-	-	TRBJ2-2	CASSVDGLPTGELFF	TGTGCCAGCAGCGTAGACGGACTCCCCACCGGGGAGCTGTTTTTT
TRBV30	-	-	TRBJ1-6	CAWSIQVIYNSPLHF	TGTGCCTGGAGTATTCAGGTGATATATAATTCACCCCTCCACTTT
TRBV4-1	-	-	TRBJ1-1	CASSQATPLAEAFF	TGCGCCAGCAGCCAGGCGACACCCCTCGCTGAAGCTTTCTTT
TRBV6-6	-	-	TRBJ1-1	CASKRDRYTEAFF	TGTGCCAGCAAGAGGGATCGGTACACTGAAGCTTTCTTT
TRBV7-2	-	once	TRBJ1-1	CASSPQGKAFF	TGTGCCAGCAGCCCTCAGGGTAAAGCTTTCTTT
TRBV6-5	-	-	TRBJ1-3	CASSLQHGNTIYF	TGTGCCAGCAGTTTACAGCACGGAAACACCATATATTTT
TRBV29-1	TRBD2	-	TRBJ2-1	CSLRLAGGPNEQFF	TGCAGCCTAAGACTAGCGGGGGGGCCAAATGAGCAGTTCTTC
TRBV11-2	TRBD1	-	TRBJ2-7	CASSGQGLWQYF	TGTGCCAGCAGCGGACAGGGCCTCTGGCAGTACTTC
TRBV4-3	-	-	TRBJ1-4	CASSQDGLINEKLFF	TGCGCCAGCAGCCAAGATGGGCTAATTAATGAAAAACTGTTTTTT
TRBV7-4	-	-	TRBJ1-6	CASSLVEAGALHF	TGTGCCAGCAGCTTAGTGGAGGCGGGCGCCCTCCACTTT
TRBV6-1	TRBD1	-	TRBJ1-4	CAGATGPNEKLFF	TGTGCCGGAGCGACAGGGCCTAATGAAAAACTGTTTTTT
TRBV4-2	-	-	TRBJ2-6	CASSQDGEVSGANVLTF	TGTGCCAGCAGCCAAGATGGTGAGGTTTCTGGGGCCAACGTCCTGACTTTC
TRBV27	-	once	TRBJ1-1	CASSFRGANTEAFF	TGTGCCAGCAGTTTTAGGGGGGCGAACACTGAAGCTTTCTTT
TRBV29-1	-	once	TRBJ2-5	CSVVGGLRETQYF	TGCAGCGTTGTAGGGGGGCTCAGAGAGACCCAGTACTTC
TRBV30	TRBD2	-	TRBJ2-3	CAWSSGGGTDTQYF	TGTGCCTGGTCTAGCGGGGGGGGCACAGATACGCAGTATTTT
TRBV6-5	-	-	TRBJ1-6	CASSSTGSSYNSPLHF	TGTGCCAGCAGTTCCACAGGGAGCTCCTATAATTCACCCCTCCACTTT
TRBV25-1	-	-	TRBJ2-1	CASSPTEGVVYNEQFF	TGTGCCAGCAGCCCCACGGAAGGGGTGGTCTACAATGAGCAGTTCTTC
TRBV19	-	-	TRBJ1-2	CASSILETGYGYTF	TGTGCCAGTAGTATCTTGGAGACTGGTTATGGCTACACCTTC
TRBV5-6	-	-	TRBJ1-2	CASSLAQNYGYTF	TGTGCCAGCAGCTTGGCGCAGAACTATGGCTACACCTTC
TRBV7-2	-	-	TRBJ2-2	CASIYVGGQGGELFF	TGTGCCAGCATCTACGTGGGGGGGCAGGGCGGGGAGCTGTTTTTT
TRBV7-9	-	-	TRBJ1-1	CAIPGRLGGSEAFF	TGTGCCATCCCCGGGAGGTTGGGAGGGTCAGAAGCTTTCTTT
TRBV6-6	-	-	TRBJ2-2	CASSQSNTGELFF	TGTGCCAGCAGCCAGTCGAACACCGGGGAGCTGTTTTTT
TRBV7-8	-	once	TRBJ2-1	CASSPVVGYNEQFF	TGTGCCAGCAGTCCGGTCGTGGGATACAATGAGCAGTTCTTC
TRBV7-3	-	-	TRBJ2-3	CASSLGLFGWTDTQYF	TGTGCCAGCAGCTTAGGTCTCTTTGGATGGACAGATACGCAGTATTTT
TRBV2	-	-	TRBJ2-7	CASRESTYEQYF	TGTGCCAGCAGGGAGTCGACCTACGAGCAGTACTTC